This TCR beta chain originates from a study of shared clonotypes between healthy human individuals. At a deep level, the assay was run. TCRdb's table, derived via immunoSEQ multiplex PCR, lists solely in-frame clones and lacks some. The table has millions of clones, 93% seen once. CDR3 size: 17 residues. The germline V gene encodes CDR1 SGHRS and CDR2 YFSETQ. Trimming took 4 bases from V and 5 from J; bases not matched to a gene: 14. Donors were Caucasian adults residing in Nashville, Tennessee, USA. Study-wide findings and caveats: Represented diversity, genetic and exposure-history alike, was limited by few donors.

Comment on this clone: Its antigen is as yet unknown.

This receptor was taken from a man aged 18-30 years in good health. Some clones in this sample may be carry-over from other donors' samples. The sequenced sample was naive CD4+ T cells from PBMCs. The sample's subset: CD45RA+ positively selected. The chain combines TRBV5-1 with TRBJ1-4, with 7 positions matching TRBD1. CDR3 bases: TGCGCCAGCAGCCCACCCTGTGAGGAACAGGGGAATGAAAAACTGTTTTTT. Translated: CASSPPCEEQGNEKLFF.